The TCR beta chain under discussion was sequenced for a study of T cell responses to AZD1222 COVID-19 vaccine (dated by TCRdb to the early 2020s). Study-wide context: AZD1222 recipients with second doses at about 4 weeks or about 12 weeks were pooled, because spike-specific TCR depth and breadth did not differ between schedules. A total of 233 trial participants underwent TCR sequencing, of whom some 210 received two doses of AZD1222 and some 26 received two doses of the MenACWY control vaccine. Trial participants were enrolled by age into 18-55, 56-69 and 70-plus year subgroups, with about 150, 28 and 57 TCR-sequenced participants respectively.

This clone was picked up a small number of times. Its antigen remains unidentified. The input lacks base qualities; no much larger clone sits a single base away. As encoded in the germline V gene (reference sequence), CDR1 is MNHEY while CDR2 is SMNVEV. The CDR3 contains 13 residues, cysteine and phenylalanine counted. Solely the CDR3 DNA is kept, with 39 bases framed from the first base. V and J lose 5 bases and 0 bases, and a span of 8 bases separates them. The meaning of the sample's time point label: baseline before first vaccination. Samples from vaccinated people were obtained from the UK trials COV001 and COV002, which included a single-blind randomized controlled phase 2/3 trial of AZD1222 (ChAdOx1 nCoV-19) in healthy adults. For TCRbeta chain sequencing, PBMC samples were collected from trial participants at day 0 and at day 28 after the second dose. The CDR3 regions of human TCRbeta chains were subjected to immunosequencing. The original pipeline was this. TCRs in the repertoires were compared against a reference library of SARS-CoV-2-specific TCRs that had been generated with the MIRA antigen-specificity platform. Breadth meant the fraction of unique TCRs that were SARS-CoV-2-associated, whereas depth meant the fraction of total T cells that were SARS-CoV-2-associated. Using the MIRA data, each spike-specific TCR was mapped to the spike region that the TCR reacts to and placed in a CD4 or CD8 class. Log10-transformed breadth and depth values were compared by one-way ANOVA with Sidak's multiple comparisons tests. TCRdb holds this immuneACCESS table with in-frame rearrangements only. Some clones are missing; in checked studies, unresolved V genes explain under half, and the rest has no known cause. V, J and clone size derive from that table, while D and trimming were established from the DNA sequence. This sample comprises roughly 100,000 clones, 70% to 90% of them detected only once. The top ten clones comprise around 5% of the sample.

Overall study results and their limits: A significant rise in spike-specific TCR breadth and depth was observed after two AZD1222 doses relative to day 0 and relative to MenACWY recipients. Participants were mostly white British and included more females than males, and it was suggested by the authors that clonal diversity may have been underestimated. No day 14 peak-response samples were available, so repertoires were characterized only after the peak T cell response. Reportedly, close to half of the unique spike-specific TCRs recognized epitopes lying outside the regions that are mutated in the B.1.351 and B.1.1.7 variants. Conclusions about previously exposed vaccinees are limited because only six or seven AZD1222 recipients were SARS-CoV-2 seropositive at baseline. In the small 56-69-year group, the increase in depth fell short of significance, most likely because of low power. CD4 TCRs associated with the vaccine covered the entire spike protein, and the dominant responses were in regions 160-218 and 743-854.

The origin of this receptor is an adult in good health. The receptor chain draws on TRBV27 and TRBJ2-7; perhaps TRBD2 is the D gene, with 6 bases matching. The material sequenced was peripheral blood, taken on day 0 of AZD1222 vaccination. DNA sequence: TGTGCCAGCAGTGACGGGGGCTCCTACGAGCAGTACTTC. Its amino acids are CASSDGGSYEQYF.